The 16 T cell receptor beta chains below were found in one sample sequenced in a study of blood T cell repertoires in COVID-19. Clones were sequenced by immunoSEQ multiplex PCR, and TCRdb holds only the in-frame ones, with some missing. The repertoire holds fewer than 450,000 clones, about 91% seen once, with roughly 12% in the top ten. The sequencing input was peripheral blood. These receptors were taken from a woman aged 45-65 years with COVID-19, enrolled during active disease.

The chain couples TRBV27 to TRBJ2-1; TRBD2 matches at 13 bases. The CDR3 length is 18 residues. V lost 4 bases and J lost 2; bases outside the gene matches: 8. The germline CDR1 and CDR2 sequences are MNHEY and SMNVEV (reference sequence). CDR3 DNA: TGTGCCAGCAGTTCCCCCAGACTAGCGGGGGGACCCTACAATGAGCAGTTCTTC. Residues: CASSSPRLAGGPYNEQFF.

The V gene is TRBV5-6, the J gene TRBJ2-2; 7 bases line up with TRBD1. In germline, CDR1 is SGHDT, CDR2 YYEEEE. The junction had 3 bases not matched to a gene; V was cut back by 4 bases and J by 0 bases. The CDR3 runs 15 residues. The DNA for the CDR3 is TGTGCCAGCAGCGGTGGGACAGCGAACACCGGGGAGCTGTTTTTT. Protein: CASSGGTANTGELFF.

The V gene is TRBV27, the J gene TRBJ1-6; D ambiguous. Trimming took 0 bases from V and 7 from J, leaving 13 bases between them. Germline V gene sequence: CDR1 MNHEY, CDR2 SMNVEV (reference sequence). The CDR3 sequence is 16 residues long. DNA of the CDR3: TGTGCCAGCAGTTTATCGTGGCAAATCGGGAATTCACCCCTCCACTTT. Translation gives CASSLSWQIGNSPLHF.

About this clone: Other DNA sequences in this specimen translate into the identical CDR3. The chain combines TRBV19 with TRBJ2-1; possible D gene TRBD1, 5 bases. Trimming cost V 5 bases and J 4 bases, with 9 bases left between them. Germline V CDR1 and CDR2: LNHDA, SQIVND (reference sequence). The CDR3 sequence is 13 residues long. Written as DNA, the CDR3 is TGTGCCAGTAGTCCTAGGGGTTACAATGAGCAGTTCTTC. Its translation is CASSPRGYNEQFF.

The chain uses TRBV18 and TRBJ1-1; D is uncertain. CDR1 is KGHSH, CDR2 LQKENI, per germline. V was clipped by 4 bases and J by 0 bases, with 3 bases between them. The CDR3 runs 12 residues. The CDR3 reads CASSLMNTEAFF. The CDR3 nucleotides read TGTGCCAGCTCACTAATGAACACTGAAGCTTTCTTT.

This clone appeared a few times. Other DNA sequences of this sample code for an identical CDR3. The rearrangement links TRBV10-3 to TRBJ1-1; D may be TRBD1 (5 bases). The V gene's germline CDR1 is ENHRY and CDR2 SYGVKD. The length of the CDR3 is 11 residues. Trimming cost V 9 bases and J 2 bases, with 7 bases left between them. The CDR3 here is CAIRGNTEAFF. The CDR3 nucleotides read TGTGCCATAAGGGGAAACACTGAAGCTTTCTTT.

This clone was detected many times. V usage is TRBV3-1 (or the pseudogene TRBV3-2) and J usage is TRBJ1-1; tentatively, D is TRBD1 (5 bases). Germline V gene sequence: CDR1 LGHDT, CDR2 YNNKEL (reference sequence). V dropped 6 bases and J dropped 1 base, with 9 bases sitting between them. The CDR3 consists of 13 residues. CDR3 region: CASRGRGNTEAFF. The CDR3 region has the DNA TGTGCCAGCAGAGGGAGGGGGAACACTGAAGCTTTCTTT.

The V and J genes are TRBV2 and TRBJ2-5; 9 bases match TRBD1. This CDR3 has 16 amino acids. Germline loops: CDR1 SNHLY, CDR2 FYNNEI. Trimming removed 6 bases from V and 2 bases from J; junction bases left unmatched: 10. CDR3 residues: CASSPPGQGGQETQYF. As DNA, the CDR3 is TGTGCCAGCAGCCCCCCGGGACAGGGAGGGCAAGAGACCCAGTACTTC.

The CDR3 sequence is CASTFAGGNTEAFF. The CDR3 DNA sequence: TGTGCCAGCACTTTCGCCGGGGGGAACACTGAAGCTTTCTTT. The V call is TRBV6-5, the J call TRBJ1-1; D is possibly TRBD1 (5 bases). Germline V gene sequence: CDR1 MNHEY, CDR2 SVGAGI. V shed 7 bases and J shed 1 base, with 13 bases lying between them. This CDR3 has 14 residues.

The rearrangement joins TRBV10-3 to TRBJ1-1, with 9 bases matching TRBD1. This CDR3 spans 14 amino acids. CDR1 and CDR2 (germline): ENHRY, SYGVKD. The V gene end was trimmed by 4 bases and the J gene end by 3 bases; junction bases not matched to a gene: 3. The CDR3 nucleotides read TGTGCCATCAGTGCCCGGACAGGGGACACTGAAGCTTTCTTT. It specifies CAISARTGDTEAFF.

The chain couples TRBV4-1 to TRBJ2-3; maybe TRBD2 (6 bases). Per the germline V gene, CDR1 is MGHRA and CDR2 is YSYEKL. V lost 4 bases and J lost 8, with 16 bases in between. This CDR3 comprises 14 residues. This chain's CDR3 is CASSLRDSPGTQYF. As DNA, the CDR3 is TGCGCCAGCAGCCTCCGGGACTCCCCCGGTACGCAGTATTTT.

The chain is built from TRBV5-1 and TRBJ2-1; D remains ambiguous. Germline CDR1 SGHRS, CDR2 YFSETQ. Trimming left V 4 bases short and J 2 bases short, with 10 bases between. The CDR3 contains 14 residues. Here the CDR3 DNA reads TGCGCCAGCAGCCCCGAGGCTCCCTACAATGAGCAGTTCTTC. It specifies CASSPEAPYNEQFF.

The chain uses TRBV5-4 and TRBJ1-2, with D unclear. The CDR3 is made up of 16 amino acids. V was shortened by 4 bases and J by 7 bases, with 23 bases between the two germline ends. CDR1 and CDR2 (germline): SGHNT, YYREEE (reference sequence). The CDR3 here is CASSPPLGTPYGGYTF. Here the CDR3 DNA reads TGTGCCAGCAGCCCCCCCTTGGGCACTCCCTACGGTGGCTACACCTTC.

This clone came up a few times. CDR3 residues: CASSSGTASVNYGYTF. The DNA for the CDR3 is TGTGCCAGCAGTTCCGGGACAGCGAGCGTCAACTATGGCTACACCTTC. The chain employs TRBV6-5 and TRBJ1-2, with TRBD1 matching 7 bases. The germline CDR1 and CDR2 sequences are MNHEY and SVGAGI. Losses at the gene ends were 4 bases for V and 2 bases for J; bases not matched to a gene: 10. This CDR3 spans 16 amino acids.

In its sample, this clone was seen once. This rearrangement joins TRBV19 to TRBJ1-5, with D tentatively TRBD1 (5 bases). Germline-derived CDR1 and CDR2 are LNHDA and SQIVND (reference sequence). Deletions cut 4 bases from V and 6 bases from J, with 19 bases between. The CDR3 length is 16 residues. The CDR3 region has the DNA TGTGCCAGTAGTAGAAAGGGGTTTGAGGTTGCTCAGCCCCAGCATTTT. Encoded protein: CASSRKGFEVAQPQHF.

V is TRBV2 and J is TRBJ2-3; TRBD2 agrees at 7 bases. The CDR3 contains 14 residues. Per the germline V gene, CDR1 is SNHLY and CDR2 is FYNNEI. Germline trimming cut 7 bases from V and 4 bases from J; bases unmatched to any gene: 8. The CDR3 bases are TGTGCCAGCACCGAATTGGGGGGGTCAGATACGCAGTATTTT. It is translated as CASTELGGSDTQYF. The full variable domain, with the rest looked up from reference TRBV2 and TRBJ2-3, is EPEVTQTPSHQVTQMGQEVILRCVPISNHLYFYWYRQILGQKVEFLVSFYNNEISEKSEIFDDQFSVERPDGSNFTLKIRSTKLEDSAMYFCASTELGGSDTQYFGPGTRLTVL.